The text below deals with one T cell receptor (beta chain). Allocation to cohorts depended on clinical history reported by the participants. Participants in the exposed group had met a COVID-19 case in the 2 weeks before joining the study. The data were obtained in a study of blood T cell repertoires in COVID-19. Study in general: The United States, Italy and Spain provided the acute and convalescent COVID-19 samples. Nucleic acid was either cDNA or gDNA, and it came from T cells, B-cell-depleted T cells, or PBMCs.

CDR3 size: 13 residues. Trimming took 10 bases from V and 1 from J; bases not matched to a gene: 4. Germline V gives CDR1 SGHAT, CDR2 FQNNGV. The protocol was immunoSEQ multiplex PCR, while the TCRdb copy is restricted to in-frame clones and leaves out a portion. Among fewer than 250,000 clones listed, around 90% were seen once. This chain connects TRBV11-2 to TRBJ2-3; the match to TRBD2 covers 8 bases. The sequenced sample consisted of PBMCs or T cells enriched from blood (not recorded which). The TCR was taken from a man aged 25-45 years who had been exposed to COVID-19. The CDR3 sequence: CAINGGGTDTQYF. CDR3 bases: TGTGCCATTAACGGGGGGGGCACAGATACGCAGTATTTT.